This T cell receptor (beta chain) emerged from a study of T cells expressing NK-cell markers. The CDR3 extends over 11 amino acids. The germline V gene has CDR1 KGHDR and CDR2 SFDVKD. TCRdb reprocessed the 5' RACE reads and keeps a single row for each CDR3 protein, giving no DNA. This repertoire includes just under 150,000 distinct CDR3 sequences. Sequencing was done on a sample of blood T cells: a sorted CD56 or NKG2C T cell subset, CD4+ or CD8+ T cells, or bulk PBMC T cells (not recorded which). The receptor was derived from a man aged 18 to 30 in good health. This chain links TRBV24-1 with TRBJ2-7; TCRdb returns TRBD1, unconfirmable since there is no DNA. The CDR3 spells CATSRGYEQYF.